The 29 T cell receptor beta chains reported below all come from one sample, sequenced in a study of OX40 agonist ivuxolimab in advanced cancers. Only in-frame clones appear in the TCRdb table, and some are missing; sequencing was by immunoSEQ multiplex PCR. The sample yields roughly 61,000 clones, 80% to 90% seen once. The starting material was CD4+ or CD8+ T cells sorted from blood, obtained in a trial of the OX40 agonist ivuxolimab. The receptor source for this set is an adult with an advanced solid tumor such as melanoma, head and neck, liver or kidney cancer.

The V call is TRBV7-6, the J call TRBJ2-1, with D perhaps TRBD1 or TRBD2 (5 bases each). The CDR3 consists of 16 residues. Trimming removed 5 bases at V and 9 bases at J, with 23 bases between. Germline CDR1 is SGHVS and CDR2 is FNYEAQ. For the CDR3, the DNA is TGTGCCAGCAGCCCCTTCGGGGCGGTTACAATGGTTGAGCAGTTCTTC. It translates to CASSPFGAVTMVEQFF.

J is TRBJ1-4 and V is TRBV15; 8 nucleotides line up with TRBD1. The V gene end was trimmed by 3 bases and the J gene end by 13 bases; junction bases not matched to a gene: 7. There are 13 residues in the CDR3. Germline V CDR1 and CDR2: LNHNV, YYDKDF (reference sequence). CDR3 nucleotides: TGTGCCACCAGCAGGGGCGACAGGGGAGGACTGTTTTTT. Translated, it gives CATSRGDRGGLFF.

This chain connects TRBV5-1 to TRBJ2-3, with TRBD2 identical over 10 bases. CDR3 length: 15 residues. The trim removed 4 bases at V and 5 bases at J, leaving 7 bases unmatched. The V gene's germline CDR1 is SGHRS and CDR2 YFSETQ. CDR3 DNA: TGCGCCAGCAGCCGAACCAAGCGGGAGGGAGATACGCAGTATTTT. Residues: CASSRTKREGDTQYF.

This chain joins TRBV4-3 and TRBJ2-7; tentatively, D is TRBD2 (5 bases). The CDR3 consists of 14 residues. Looked up from germline, CDR1 is LGHNA and CDR2 is YSLEER. V lost 1 base to trimming and J lost 3 bases, with 10 bases between them. The chain's CDR3 is CASSQASGSYEQYF. CDR3 in DNA: TGCGCCAGCAGCCAAGCTTCGGGGAGCTACGAGCAGTACTTC.

The rearrangement joins TRBV6-5 to TRBJ1-1, with 8 bases matching TRBD1. With 6 bases clipped from V and 3 bases from J, the junction kept 3 bases outside the gene matches. Germline assignment: CDR1 MNHEY and CDR2 SVGAGI. The CDR3 extends over 13 amino acids. CDR3 DNA sequence: TGTGCCAGCAGAGTACAGGGGGACACTGAAGCTTTCTTT. Encoded protein: CASRVQGDTEAFF.

The chain couples TRBV2 to TRBJ2-1; 10 positions agree with TRBD2. The CDR3 has 15 amino acids. J gave up 2 bases and V 7 bases, and 5 bases lay outside the gene matches. CDR1 and CDR2 from the germline V gene are SNHLY and FYNNEI. For the CDR3, the DNA is TGTGCCAGCAATTTACTAGCGGGGACCTACAATGAGCAGTTCTTC. Protein sequence: CASNLLAGTYNEQFF.

The chain employs TRBV5-1 and TRBJ2-4; D gene ambiguous. Germline-derived CDR1 and CDR2 are SGHRS and YFSETQ. With 1 base removed from V and 5 bases from J, the gap between germline ends came to 7 bases. The CDR3 consists of 13 residues. CDR3 in amino acids: CASSLTVENIQYF. The DNA of the CDR3 is TGCGCCAGCAGCTTGACCGTAGAAAACATTCAGTACTTC.

The genes are TRBV29-1 and TRBJ2-1; D may correspond to TRBD1 or TRBD2 (5 bases each). Between the trimmed V and J ends, which lost 7 bases and 0 bases, there was a span of 16 bases. This CDR3 is built from 15 residues. The V gene's germline CDR1 is SQVTM and CDR2 ANQGSEA. The CDR3 sequence is CSAAPWGSSYNEQFF. CDR3 bases: TGCAGCGCTGCGCCTTGGGGGAGCTCCTACAATGAGCAGTTCTTC.

This clone was counted a single time. The CDR3 DNA follows: TGCGCCAGCAGCTTCCGGGACAATGAAAAACTGTTTTTT. This codes for CASSFRDNEKLFF. V is TRBV5-1 and J is TRBJ1-4; D is perhaps TRBD1 (5 bases). The CDR3 runs 13 residues. Germline CDR1 is SGHRS and CDR2 is YFSETQ. Trimming took off 2 bases at V and 5 bases at J, with 7 bases between the two ends.

V usage is TRBV6-5 and J usage is TRBJ1-1; D call uncertain. Germline V lookup: CDR1 MNHEY, CDR2 SVGAGI. The V end was cut by 5 bases, the J end by 5 bases, with 18 bases between. This CDR3 spans 15 amino acids. The chain's CDR3 is CASSRTTGGRTEAFF. CDR3 in DNA: TGTGCCAGCAGTCGAACGACGGGCGGTAGGACTGAAGCTTTCTTT.

V gene TRBV28 combines with J gene TRBJ2-7; D is undetermined. This CDR3 contains 14 residues. Germline-derived CDR1 and CDR2 are MDHEN and SYDVKM. Deletions cut 3 bases from V and 0 bases from J, with 9 bases between. DNA for the CDR3: TGTGCCAGCAGTTTTCGCCCACCCTCCTACGAGCAGTACTTC. This translates into CASSFRPPSYEQYF.

The V gene is TRBV15, the J gene TRBJ2-2, with TRBD2 identical over 7 bases. Trimming took 1 base from V and 5 from J; bases not matched to a gene: 7. This CDR3 is 16 amino acids long. Germline assignment: CDR1 LNHNV and CDR2 YYDKDF (reference sequence). The CDR3 DNA follows: TGTGCCACCAGCAGAGGTGCGGGAGTTGGAACCGGGGAGCTGTTTTTT. It translates to CATSRGAGVGTGELFF. The full variable domain, its missing parts supplied by reference TRBV15 and TRBJ2-2, is DAMVIQNPRYQVTQFGKPVTLSCSQTLNHNVMYWYQQKSSQAPKLLFHYYDKDFNNEADTPDNFQSRRPNTSFCFLDIRSPGLGDTAMYLCATSRGAGVGTGELFFGEGSRLTVL.

This chain uses TRBV5-5 with TRBJ2-7; 7 bases agree with TRBD2. The germline V gene has CDR1 SGHKS and CDR2 YYEKEE (reference sequence). The trim removed 4 bases at V and 2 bases at J, leaving 6 bases unmatched. This CDR3 spans 14 amino acids. CDR3 sequence reads: CASSPQSGAYEQYF. DNA of the CDR3: TGTGCCAGCAGCCCCCAAAGCGGGGCCTACGAGCAGTACTTC.

V is TRBV10-3 and J is TRBJ2-7; 11 bases agree with TRBD2. Germline assignment: CDR1 ENHRY and CDR2 SYGVKD. The junction had 11 bases not matched to a gene; V was cut back by 0 bases and J by 7 bases. This CDR3 spans 17 amino acids. As DNA, the CDR3 is TGTGCCATCAGTGAGTCGAAGGGTAGCGGGAGGGCCAGGGAGCAGTACTTC. Translated, it gives CAISESKGSGRAREQYF.

This rearrangement joins TRBV19 to TRBJ1-5; D unresolved. The CDR3 has 14 residues. The germline gives CDR1 LNHDA, CDR2 SQIVND (reference sequence). The ends were cut back, 7 bases at V and 7 bases at J, with 17 bases in the middle. The DNA for the CDR3 is TGTGCCAGTAACCCGGGGAGAGAGAGGCAGCCCCAGCATTTT. Protein sequence: CASNPGRERQPQHF.

The V gene is TRBV19, the J gene TRBJ2-7; 7 bases fit TRBD2. The J segment lost 2 bases and the V segment lost 10 bases, leaving 8 bases of the junction unmatched. The CDR3 length is 13 residues. In germline, CDR1 is LNHDA, CDR2 SQIVND (reference sequence). Here the CDR3 reads CAITGRTTYEQYF. For the CDR3, the DNA is TGTGCCATTACCGGGAGGACAACCTACGAGCAGTACTTC.

V usage is TRBV7-8 and J usage is TRBJ1-1; D remains ambiguous. Germline V CDR1 and CDR2: SGHVS, FQNEAQ. The CDR3 covers 15 residues. V lost 5 bases and J lost 4, with 17 bases in between. The DNA of the CDR3 is TGTGCCAGCAGCCCTGGACGCGGCTGGGCCACTGAAGCTTTCTTT. Its protein product is CASSPGRGWATEAFF. Based on the CDR3 plus reference TRBV7-8 and TRBJ1-1, the full variable domain is GAGVSQSPRYKVAKRGQDVALRCDPISGHVSLFWYQQALGQGPEFLTYFQNEAQLDKSGLPSDRFFAERPEGSVSTLKIQRTQQEDSAVYLCASSPGRGWATEAFFGQGTRLTVV.

This sequence joins TRBV2 and TRBJ1-6; a weak D match, TRBD1 (6 bases). This CDR3 contains 13 residues. The germline V gene encodes CDR1 SNHLY and CDR2 FYNNEI. Trimming shortened V by 10 bases and J by 5 bases, and 12 bases separated the two germline ends. The CDR3 sequence: CATGGRNNSPLHF. CDR3 nucleotide sequence: TGTGCCACCGGGGGCAGAAATAATTCACCCCTCCACTTT.

V and J are TRBV5-4 and TRBJ2-3, with D maybe TRBD1 (5 bases). With 2 bases removed from V and 2 bases from J, the gap between germline ends came to 15 bases. Germline CDR1 reads SGHNT; CDR2 reads YYREEE (reference sequence). The CDR3 is 16 amino acids. CDR3 nucleotides: TGTGCCAGCAGCTTTGGGGCCGGGCAGTTCACAGATACGCAGTATTTT. This codes for CASSFGAGQFTDTQYF.

This chain links TRBV10-3 with TRBJ1-2; D perhaps matches TRBD1 (5 bases). The CDR3 totals 15 residues. Trimming removed 2 bases from V and 7 bases from J, with 17 bases in between. Germline lookup yields CDR1 ENHRY and CDR2 SYGVKD. The CDR3: CAISETKGFALGYTF. As DNA, the CDR3 is TGTGCCATCAGTGAGACAAAGGGGTTCGCGCTTGGCTACACCTTC.

V gene TRBV11-2 combines with J gene TRBJ1-2; 7 nucleotides line up with TRBD1. Germline trimming cut 4 bases from V and 4 bases from J; bases unmatched to any gene: 3. CDR1 SGHAT and CDR2 FQNNGV come from the germline V gene. The CDR3 has 13 residues. Here the CDR3 DNA reads TGTGCCAGCAGCTCCCGGACAGGCTATGGCTACACCTTC. Amino acid sequence: CASSSRTGYGYTF.

This chain connects TRBV5-4 to TRBJ2-2; D uncertain. CDR1 is SGHNT and CDR2 is YYREEE in the germline V gene (reference sequence). The V and J ends lost 3 bases and 1 base respectively, with 10 bases between them. This CDR3 contains 15 residues. Here the CDR3 DNA reads TGTGCCAGCAGCTCGCGACGGATGAACACCGGGGAGCTGTTTTTT. Its protein product is CASSSRRMNTGELFF.

The chain couples TRBV15 to TRBJ2-1; 7 positions agree with TRBD2. The V and J ends lost 1 base and 4 bases, in that order; junction bases with no gene match: 4. The CDR3 totals 15 residues. Germline-derived CDR1 and CDR2 are LNHNV and YYDKDF (reference sequence). This CDR3 is CATSRVRTSYNEQFF. The CDR3 DNA reads TGTGCCACCAGCAGAGTGCGGACTAGTTACAATGAGCAGTTCTTC.

The chain combines TRBV7-9 with TRBJ1-2, with D possibly TRBD1 on 5 matching bases. The germline gives CDR1 SEHNR, CDR2 FQNEAQ (reference sequence). The CDR3 has 14 residues. The V and J ends lost 5 bases and 0 bases respectively, with 10 bases between them. CDR3 nucleotides: TGTGCCAGCAGCCCGGGGGTTTCTAACTATGGCTACACCTTC. Protein: CASSPGVSNYGYTF.

Here the CDR3 DNA reads TGTGCCATCAGTTCCAACACCGGGGAGCTGTTTTTT. Protein product: CAISSNTGELFF. The chain links TRBV10-3 to TRBJ2-2; D unclear. The CDR3 contains 12 residues. Germline CDR1 ENHRY, CDR2 SYGVKD. Trimming left V 5 bases short and J 2 bases short, with 3 bases between.

This chain uses TRBV19 with TRBJ2-2, with D perhaps TRBD2 (5 bases). This CDR3 has 15 residues. The germline gives CDR1 LNHDA, CDR2 SQIVND (reference sequence). V gave up 6 bases and J gave up 3 bases, with 14 bases separating them. As DNA, the CDR3 is TGTGCCAGTAGACGGAGCGGAGCCGACACCGGGGAGCTGTTTTTT. As protein: CASRRSGADTGELFF.

The chain joins TRBV6-1 to TRBJ1-2; 8 bases agree with TRBD1. V shed 5 bases and J 4 bases; nucleotides not matched to a gene: 6. Germline assignment: CDR1 MNHNS and CDR2 SASEGT. The CDR3 spans 14 residues. The CDR3 DNA follows: TGTGCCAGCAGTCCCGGGACAGGCCCCTATGGCTACACCTTC. Its protein product is CASSPGTGPYGYTF.

This clone was seen just once. V and J are TRBV5-5 and TRBJ2-5, with 9 bases lining up with TRBD1. The CDR3 has 18 residues. Per the germline V gene, CDR1 is SGHKS and CDR2 is YYEKEE (reference sequence). The V and J ends lost 4 bases and 2 bases, in that order; junction bases with no gene match: 15. The CDR3 reads CASSPGTGLLRRQETQYF. The DNA for the CDR3 is TGTGCCAGCAGCCCCGGGACAGGGCTGCTCCGACGGCAAGAGACCCAGTACTTC.

The chain is built from TRBV6-6 and TRBJ1-4; the match to TRBD1 covers 9 bases. V lost 4 bases and J lost 11; bases outside the gene matches: 5. The CDR3 is 13 amino acids. The germline V gene encodes CDR1 MNHNY and CDR2 SVGAGI (reference sequence). For the CDR3, the DNA is TGTGCCAGCAGTTGGGGACAGGGAGGGAAACTGTTTTTT. The encoded protein is CASSWGQGGKLFF.